The TCR beta chain under discussion was sequenced for a study of T-cell memory formation after mild COVID-19 (dated by TCRdb to the early 2020s). Background for the entire study: TCR sequence clusters from the two donors were largely donor specific. Longitudinal TCRalpha and TCRbeta repertoire sequencing tracked T-cell clones expanding and contracting after mild COVID-19 in a couple of donors. The cohort was made up of two young adult volunteers, one female and one male, who were previously healthy. Points the paper makes about the study in general: Some responding clones were detected in pre-infection memory, which suggested that pre-existing cross-reactive memory T cells had joined the SARS-CoV-2 response. The study included only a couple of mild cases, and larger cohorts that include severe cases with pre-infection samples were judged to be necessary. Contracting CD4+ clones were located mainly in the CM and EM memory subsets, whereas CD8+ clones were found to be enriched in EMRA. From day 15 to 85, contracting clones showed balanced CD4/CD8 phenotypes, whereas a second wave of clones that expanded from day 15 to 37 leaned towards CD4+. The second-wave clones that peaked on day 37 were not confirmed to be SARS-CoV-2 specific.

This clonotype was picked up many times. Its antigen is not yet known. No base qualities exist here, and no much larger clone lies one base off it. Sequenced using an Illumina NovaSeq 6000. Using 5'RACE with constant-segment primers, TCRalpha and TCRbeta cDNA libraries were constructed, with sample barcodes and unique molecular identifiers added in the process. Trizol reagent was used to extract RNA from every sample. Amplification of the libraries took two PCR steps, and the second step added a second sample barcode plus Illumina TruSeq adapters. The libraries were sequenced on an Illumina NovaSeq using 2 x 150 bp paired-end reads. The authors processed their data as follows. With migec v1.2.7, reads were demultiplexed and then collapsed into UMI-guided consensus sequences. Using mixcr v2.1.11, the UMI consensuses were aligned to TRA and TRB V and J templates and assembled into clonotypes. A clonotype was counted as expanded or contracted only if both edgeR and NoisET called the change significant, with noise models trained on biological replicates. For edgeR calls, a false discovery rate-adjusted p below 0.01 and a log2 fold-change threshold of 1 were applied. As an exploratory analysis of dynamics, max-normalized trajectories of the 1000 most abundant clonotypes were examined with PCA combined with hierarchical clustering. Separately sequenced CD4+ and CD8+ repertoires were used to assign the CD4 or CD8 phenotype of responding clones. TCRdb reworked the public reads: Q25 trimming with fastp, MiXCR clone assembly, productive beta chains retained. Duplicate CDR3 protein sequences are folded into a single record with the most common DNA and genes. TCRdb, rather than the study authors, made the V and J calls. This sample comprises 250,000 to 300,000 distinct CDR3 sequences, 8.2% of them detected only once. The ten largest clones take up approximately 23% of the sample.

Ficoll-Paque density gradient centrifugation was used to isolate PBMCs. The sample consisted of PBMCs or a T cell subset sorted from them (not recorded which). This TCR derives from a young man who had mild COVID-19 (a few samples of this study predate the infection). The sample titles of this study are shuffled in the database, so cell type and time point are left out; the donor was told from shared clones.

The DNA is TGCAGTGCTTTGGGGCCTAACACTGAAGCTTTCTTT. This encodes CSALGPNTEAFF. The chain links TRBV20-1 with TRBJ1-1; TRBD1 is possibly the D segment (5 matching bases). The CDR3, cysteine through phenylalanine, is 12 amino acids long. Just CDR3 DNA is preserved here, 36 bases in frame from base 1. V gives up 5 bases and J gives up 2 bases, and the segment between their germline ends measures 9 bases. CDR1 and CDR2 (DFQATT, SNEGSKA) derive from the germline V gene (reference sequence).